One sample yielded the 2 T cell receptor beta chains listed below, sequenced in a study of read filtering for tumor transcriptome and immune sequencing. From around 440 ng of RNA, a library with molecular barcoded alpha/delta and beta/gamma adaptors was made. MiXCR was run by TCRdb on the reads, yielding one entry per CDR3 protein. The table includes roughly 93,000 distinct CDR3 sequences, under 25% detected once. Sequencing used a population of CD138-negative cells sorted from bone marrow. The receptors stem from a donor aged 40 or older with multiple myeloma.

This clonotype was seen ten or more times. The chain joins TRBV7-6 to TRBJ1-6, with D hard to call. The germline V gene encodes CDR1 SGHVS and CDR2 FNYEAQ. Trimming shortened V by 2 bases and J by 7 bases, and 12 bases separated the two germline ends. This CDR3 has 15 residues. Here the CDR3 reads CASSLTGRRNSPLHF. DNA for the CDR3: TGTGCCAGCAGCTTAACGGGCAGGCGGAATTCACCCCTCCACTTT.

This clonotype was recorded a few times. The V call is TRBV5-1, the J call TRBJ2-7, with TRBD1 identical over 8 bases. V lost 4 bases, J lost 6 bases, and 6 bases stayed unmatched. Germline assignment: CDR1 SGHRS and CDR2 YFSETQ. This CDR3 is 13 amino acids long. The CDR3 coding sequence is TGCGCCAGCAGCGACTGGACAGGGCCCGAGCAGTACTTC. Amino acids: CASSDWTGPEQYF.